A selection of T cell receptor beta chains follows, all from one sample in a study of T-cell reconstitution after alpha-beta-depleted transplantation in children. Via MiXCR, TCRdb re-called the PCR reads, giving one row per CDR3 protein. The sample records about 640,000 distinct CDR3 sequences, around a sixth being singletons. This specimen consisted of PBMCs from the stem cell graft donor, obtained from the stem cell graft. The source is a human donor who donated a stem cell graft to a child with acute myeloid leukemia. Both conserved end residues are part of each CDR3. The D gene is left open where the match is weak. Clone size is stated in some rows and not others, as once, few, many or a class when expanded.

v_call: TRBV20-1; j_call: TRBJ2-2; d_call: TRBD2; cdr3_length: 17; clone_size: NA; cdr3_nt: TGCAGTGCTCTAGCGGGCGGGGGGGCCGAGGAGACCGGGGAGCTGTTTTTT; cdr3_aa: CSALAGGGAEETGELFF
v_call: TRBV13; j_call: TRBJ1-4; d_call: NA; cdr3_length: 15; clone_size: NA; cdr3_nt: TGTGCCAGCAGCTTTTTCCCGACAACTAATGAAAAACTGTTTTTT; cdr3_aa: CASSFFPTTNEKLFF
v_call: TRBV12-3/TRBV12-4; j_call: TRBJ2-3; d_call: TRBD2; cdr3_length: 19; clone_size: NA; cdr3_nt: TGTGCCAGCAGTTCGGGACTAGCGGAAAAACAAGGGGGCACAGATACGCAGTATTTT; cdr3_aa: CASSSGLAEKQGGTDTQYF
v_call: TRBV20-1; j_call: TRBJ1-5; d_call: NA; cdr3_length: 14; clone_size: many; cdr3_nt: TGCAGTGCCCCAGATGAGTATAGCAATCAGCCCCAGCATTTT; cdr3_aa: CSAPDEYSNQPQHF
v_call: TRBV4-3; j_call: TRBJ1-2; d_call: TRBD1; cdr3_length: 15; clone_size: many; cdr3_nt: TGCGCCAGCAGCCAAGGGGGTAAGGGGGCGCTTGGCTACACCTTC; cdr3_aa: CASSQGGKGALGYTF
v_call: TRBV15; j_call: TRBJ2-2; d_call: TRBD1; cdr3_length: 17; clone_size: NA; cdr3_nt: TGTGCCACCAGCAGAGAGACAGGGGGGAGAGGCTCCGGGGAGCTGTTTTTT; cdr3_aa: CATSRETGGRGSGELFF
v_call: TRBV4-2; j_call: TRBJ1-2; d_call: NA; cdr3_length: 14; clone_size: NA; cdr3_nt: TGTGCCAGGAGCTCCGGGCTGTCGTGCTATGGCTACACCTTC; cdr3_aa: CARSSGLSCYGYTF
v_call: TRBV24-1; j_call: TRBJ1-2; d_call: TRBD1; cdr3_length: 16; clone_size: few; cdr3_nt: TGTGCCACCAGTGATACCTGGTCCCAGGGGGTGAGGGGCTACACCTTC; cdr3_aa: CATSDTWSQGVRGYTF
v_call: TRBV6-1; j_call: TRBJ1-6; d_call: NA; cdr3_length: 15; clone_size: few; cdr3_nt: TGTGCCAGCAGTAGGACGCTCCGCGAGGGGTCACCCCTCCACTTT; cdr3_aa: CASSRTLREGSPLHF
v_call: TRBV20-1; j_call: TRBJ1-1; d_call: NA; cdr3_length: 13; clone_size: many; cdr3_nt: TGCAGCGCCGGGGGCACCCTGAACACTGAAGCTTTCTTT; cdr3_aa: CSAGGTLNTEAFF
v_call: TRBV12-3/TRBV12-4; j_call: TRBJ2-7; d_call: NA; cdr3_length: 15; clone_size: few; cdr3_nt: TGTGCCAGCAGTTTCCCTTACGGGGGAACCTACGAGCAGTACTTC; cdr3_aa: CASSFPYGGTYEQYF
v_call: TRBV5-5; j_call: TRBJ2-3; d_call: TRBD1; cdr3_length: 15; clone_size: many; cdr3_nt: TGTGCCAGCAGCTTGGACAGGGGAGCCACAGATACGCAGTATTTT; cdr3_aa: CASSLDRGATDTQYF
v_call: TRBV12-3/TRBV12-4; j_call: TRBJ1-4; d_call: NA; cdr3_length: 15; clone_size: few; cdr3_nt: TGTGCCAGCCAAGTTTTTGGTCAGGGAGGGGAAAAACTGTTTTTT; cdr3_aa: CASQVFGQGGEKLFF
v_call: TRBV7-9; j_call: TRBJ2-1; d_call: TRBD2; cdr3_length: 16; clone_size: NA; cdr3_nt: TGTGCCAGCAGCACAATCGCGGGGGGGCATGTCAATGAGCAGTTCTTC; cdr3_aa: CASSTIAGGHVNEQFF
v_call: TRBV20-1; j_call: TRBJ2-5; d_call: TRBD2; cdr3_length: 16; clone_size: NA; cdr3_nt: TGCAGTGCTTGGGGACTAGCGGGGGGCCACCAAGAGACCCAGTACTTC; cdr3_aa: CSAWGLAGGHQETQYF
v_call: TRBV5-1; j_call: TRBJ2-1; d_call: NA; cdr3_length: 14; clone_size: few; cdr3_nt: TGCGCCAGCAGCTCGAGGGACGGAATTAATGAGCAGTTCTTC; cdr3_aa: CASSSRDGINEQFF
v_call: TRBV7-9; j_call: TRBJ1-2; d_call: NA; cdr3_length: 15; clone_size: NA; cdr3_nt: TGTGCCAGCAGTCCAGGGTCCCGAAATTTTAATGGCTACACCTTC; cdr3_aa: CASSPGSRNFNGYTF
v_call: TRBV7-9; j_call: TRBJ2-1; d_call: TRBD2; cdr3_length: 15; clone_size: NA; cdr3_nt: TGTGCCAGCAGCCTACTAGCGGGGGGTGGCTATGAGCAGTTCTTC; cdr3_aa: CASSLLAGGGYEQFF
v_call: TRBV12-3/TRBV12-4; j_call: TRBJ2-3; d_call: TRBD2; cdr3_length: 17; clone_size: few; cdr3_nt: TGTGCCAGCAGTTTAGGGGGCCTGCGGGGGGGCACAGATACGCAGTATTTT; cdr3_aa: CASSLGGLRGGTDTQYF
v_call: TRBV20-1; j_call: TRBJ2-4; d_call: NA; cdr3_length: 15; clone_size: few; cdr3_nt: TGCAGTGCTAGATCGAGGGGGGGAGCCAAAAACATTCAGTACTTC; cdr3_aa: CSARSRGGAKNIQYF
v_call: TRBV20-1; j_call: TRBJ1-1; d_call: NA; cdr3_length: 11; clone_size: many; cdr3_nt: TGCAGTGCTAGGGGGGACGGTGAAGCTTTCTTT; cdr3_aa: CSARGDGEAFF
v_call: TRBV20-1; j_call: TRBJ2-3; d_call: NA; cdr3_length: 14; clone_size: NA; cdr3_nt: TGCAGTGCCCTTGGACGTCGGAGCACAGATACGCAGTATTTT; cdr3_aa: CSALGRRSTDTQYF
v_call: TRBV7-6; j_call: TRBJ1-1; d_call: NA; cdr3_length: 13; clone_size: few; cdr3_nt: TGTGCCAGCAGCTTAGTGGGGGAGACTGAAGCTTTCTTT; cdr3_aa: CASSLVGETEAFF
v_call: TRBV29-1; j_call: TRBJ1-4; d_call: NA; cdr3_length: 13; clone_size: many; cdr3_nt: TGCAGCGTTGGAGGGGGATCAGGTGGAAAACTGTTTTTT; cdr3_aa: CSVGGGSGGKLFF
v_call: TRBV30; j_call: TRBJ2-2; d_call: NA; cdr3_length: 16; clone_size: NA; cdr3_nt: TGTGCCTGGAGAGGGCCAGGACAGAGGACAACCGGGGAGCTGTTTTTT; cdr3_aa: CAWRGPGQRTTGELFF
v_call: TRBV29-1; j_call: TRBJ2-5; d_call: TRBD1; cdr3_length: 15; clone_size: many; cdr3_nt: TGCAGCGTTCTAGGGGGCCACTACTTCCAAGAGACCCAGTACTTC; cdr3_aa: CSVLGGHYFQETQYF
v_call: TRBV12-3/TRBV12-4; j_call: TRBJ1-1; d_call: TRBD1; cdr3_length: 15; clone_size: few; cdr3_nt: TGTGCCAGCAGCCCCGGGACAGGGAGAAACACTGAAGCTTTCTTT; cdr3_aa: CASSPGTGRNTEAFF
v_call: TRBV20-1; j_call: TRBJ1-1; d_call: NA; cdr3_length: 15; clone_size: many; cdr3_nt: TGCAGTGCTAGAACGACAGCGAGGGAAAGCCCTGAAGCTTTCTTT; cdr3_aa: CSARTTARESPEAFF
v_call: TRBV20-1; j_call: TRBJ2-1; d_call: TRBD2; cdr3_length: 17; clone_size: few; cdr3_nt: TGCAGTGCTAGGGAACTGGGACTAGCGGGAACCTACAATGAGCAGTTCTTC; cdr3_aa: CSARELGLAGTYNEQFF
v_call: TRBV20-1; j_call: TRBJ1-1; d_call: TRBD1; cdr3_length: 14; clone_size: many; cdr3_nt: TGCAGTGCCTGGGGGGGACAGGAGAACACTGAAGCTTTCTTT; cdr3_aa: CSAWGGQENTEAFF
v_call: TRBV5-1; j_call: TRBJ2-1; d_call: TRBD1; cdr3_length: 15; clone_size: few; cdr3_nt: TGCGCCAGCAGCTTGTTGGACAGGGGTGTAAATGAGCAGTTCTTC; cdr3_aa: CASSLLDRGVNEQFF
v_call: TRBV15; j_call: TRBJ2-2; d_call: NA; cdr3_length: 15; clone_size: NA; cdr3_nt: TGTGCCACCAGCAGAGAACAGGACTCCACCGGGGAGCTGTTTTTT; cdr3_aa: CATSREQDSTGELFF
v_call: TRBV7-2; j_call: TRBJ2-2; d_call: TRBD1; cdr3_length: 15; clone_size: few; cdr3_nt: TGTGCCAGCAGCATAGGGGGCTCCAACACCGGGGAGCTGTTTTTT; cdr3_aa: CASSIGGSNTGELFF
v_call: TRBV7-7; j_call: TRBJ2-5; d_call: TRBD1; cdr3_length: 15; clone_size: many; cdr3_nt: TGTGCCAGCAGCCCTGGGGACAGTGACGGAGAGACCCAGTACTTC; cdr3_aa: CASSPGDSDGETQYF
v_call: TRBV5-1; j_call: TRBJ2-1; d_call: TRBD1; cdr3_length: 16; clone_size: few; cdr3_nt: TGCGCCAGCAGCACCAGACAGGGGGCCCTTGGGAATGAGCAGTTCTTC; cdr3_aa: CASSTRQGALGNEQFF
v_call: TRBV29-1; j_call: TRBJ2-3; d_call: TRBD1; cdr3_length: 15; clone_size: NA; cdr3_nt: TGCAGCGTTGACCACCGGGACAGGAAGACAGATACGCAGTATTTT; cdr3_aa: CSVDHRDRKTDTQYF
v_call: TRBV20-1; j_call: TRBJ1-1; d_call: NA; cdr3_length: 13; clone_size: many; cdr3_nt: TGCAGTGCCCTTGGCGGGGCGAGGACTGAAGCTTTCTTT; cdr3_aa: CSALGGARTEAFF
v_call: TRBV3-1; j_call: TRBJ1-1; d_call: NA; cdr3_length: 18; clone_size: NA; cdr3_nt: TGTGCCATCAGTTTGGGGACCGGGAAGCTCCCCCGGAACACTGAAGCTTTCTTT; cdr3_aa: CAISLGTGKLPRNTEAFF
v_call: TRBV7-9; j_call: TRBJ2-3; d_call: TRBD2; cdr3_length: 15; clone_size: NA; cdr3_nt: TGTGCCAGCAGCCCCTCCGGCGGGGGGTTGAATACGCAGTATTTT; cdr3_aa: CASSPSGGGLNTQYF
v_call: TRBV18; j_call: TRBJ2-1; d_call: NA; cdr3_length: 14; clone_size: once; cdr3_nt: TGTGCCAGCTCGGCGACCAGCTCCTACAATGAGCAGTTCTTC; cdr3_aa: CASSATSSYNEQFF
v_call: TRBV12-3/TRBV12-4; j_call: TRBJ1-1; d_call: NA; cdr3_length: 12; clone_size: few; cdr3_nt: TGTGCCAGCAGAAGGGGGATGACTGAAGCTTTCTTT; cdr3_aa: CASRRGMTEAFF
v_call: TRBV12-3/TRBV12-4; j_call: TRBJ2-1; d_call: NA; cdr3_length: 14; clone_size: many; cdr3_nt: TGTGCCAGCAGCTTCGGTGGAGGGATTGATGAGCAGTTCTTC; cdr3_aa: CASSFGGGIDEQFF
v_call: TRBV7-9; j_call: TRBJ1-4; d_call: NA; cdr3_length: 14; clone_size: few; cdr3_nt: TGTGCCAGCAGCCCCCGGAGGGGTGATGAAAAACTGTTTTTT; cdr3_aa: CASSPRRGDEKLFF
v_call: TRBV15; j_call: TRBJ2-1; d_call: TRBD2; cdr3_length: 15; clone_size: NA; cdr3_nt: TGTGCTACCAGCAGAGTAGCGGGAGCCTACAATGAGCAGTTCTTC; cdr3_aa: CATSRVAGAYNEQFF
v_call: TRBV20-1; j_call: TRBJ2-7; d_call: TRBD2; cdr3_length: 16; clone_size: NA; cdr3_nt: TGCAGTGCTAGAGATTTGGTAGCGGGGGGTCCCTACGAGCAGTACTTC; cdr3_aa: CSARDLVAGGPYEQYF